This T cell receptor beta chain derives from a study of blood T cell repertoires in COVID-19. Study context: COVID-19 samples from acute and convalescent phases originated in the United States, Italy and Spain. In each case, the material was cDNA or gDNA derived from T cells, B-cell-depleted T cells, or PBMCs.

This clone was counted once. The CDR3 length is 15 residues. V was shortened by 4 bases and J by 5 bases, with 18 bases between the two germline ends. CDR1 and CDR2 (germline): SGDLS, YYNGEE. Under the authors' procedure: Scientists estimated how many nucleated cells there were by amplifying reference gene primers. Method: immunoSEQ multiplex PCR; TCRdb's copy keeps in-frame clones and lacks some. V, J and clone size reflect that table, while D and trimming were determined from the DNA. The sample lists over 200,000 clones; roughly 90% were seen once. This TCR came from a man aged 60 to 69 who had recovered from COVID-19. The sequencing input was peripheral blood. The chain joins TRBV9 to TRBJ2-5, with D hard to call. CDR3 sequence reads: CASSPQPTNGETQYF. CDR3 DNA: TGTGCCAGCAGCCCTCAACCAACCAACGGTGAGACCCAGTACTTC.